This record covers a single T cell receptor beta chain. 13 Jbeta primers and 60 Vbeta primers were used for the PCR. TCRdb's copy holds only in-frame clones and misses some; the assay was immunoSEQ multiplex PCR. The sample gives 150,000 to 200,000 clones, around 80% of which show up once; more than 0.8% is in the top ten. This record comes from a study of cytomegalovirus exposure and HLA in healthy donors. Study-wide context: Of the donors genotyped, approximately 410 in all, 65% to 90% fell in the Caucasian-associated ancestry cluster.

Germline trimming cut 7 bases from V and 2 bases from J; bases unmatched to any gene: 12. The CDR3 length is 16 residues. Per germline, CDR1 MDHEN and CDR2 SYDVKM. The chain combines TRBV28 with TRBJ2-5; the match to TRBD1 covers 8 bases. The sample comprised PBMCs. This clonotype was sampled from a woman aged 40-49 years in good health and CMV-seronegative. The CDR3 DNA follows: TGTGCCAGCACGGCCTCCAGGGGGCATTGGCAAGAGACCCAGTACTTC. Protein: CASTASRGHWQETQYF. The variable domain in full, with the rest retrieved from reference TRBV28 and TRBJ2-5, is DVKVTQSSRYLVKRTGEKVFLECVQDMDHENMFWYRQDPGLGLRLIYFSYDVKMKEKGDIPEGYSVSREKKERFSLILESASTNQTSMYLCASTASRGHWQETQYFGPGTRLLVL.